This TCR beta chain originates from a study of blood T cells in healthy people across ages. In the study overall: Template switching caught about one barcoded beta molecule for each two T cells.

Overall study findings and caveats: Bulk PBMC profiling left naive and antigen-experienced comparisons inconclusive. There were more naive CD4+ cells and higher diversity in long-lived donors than in aged donors.

This CDR3 comprises 13 residues. Looked up from germline, CDR1 is SGHTA and CDR2 is FQGNSA. Losses at the gene ends were 5 bases for V and 2 bases for J; bases not matched to a gene: 2. Through a sample-barcoded 5' primer and a J-beta primer mix, a second PCR was run for about 6 to 11 cycles. TCRdb reanalysed the 5' RACE reads using MiXCR and keeps one entry per CDR3 protein. Among about 1.8 million distinct CDR3 sequences listed, approximately 50% were seen once. Points on this clonotype: Its antigen is not known.

This TCR was sampled from a woman aged 40-49 years in good health. Source material: blood. This chain joins TRBV7-2 and TRBJ1-1; 7 bases are a match to TRBD1. The CDR3 sequence: CASSGDRNTEAFF. The DNA of the CDR3 is TGTGCCAGCAGCGGGGACAGAAACACTGAAGCTTTCTTT.